The sequence of this TCR beta chain was determined in a study of healthy donors' naive CD4 and CD8 T cells. Across the study: Donors spanned ages 20-25, 40-50 and 60-70 years, half female. A new alpha primer set targeted every functional IMGT alpha variant. Study findings and constraints: Most V and J genes were reportedly biased between naive CD4+ and CD8+ cells. Roughly 13% of CD4/CD8 propensity variance appeared explained by V, J and CDR3 charge.

Germline V gives CDR1 LNHDA, CDR2 SQIVND (reference sequence). CDR3 length equals 17 residues. Deletions cut 3 bases from V and 2 bases from J, with 18 bases between. As regards this clonotype: Its antigen is not identified.

Each TCR library used around 500 ng of total RNA and a linear amplification protocol. Each CDR3 protein is one row after TCRdb ran MiXCR on the reads. The sample includes about 180,000 distinct CDR3 sequences, around three quarters of them seen just once. This TCR derives from a pool of human donors in good health; the sample pools cells from several healthy donors. The sequencing input was naive CD4+ and CD8+ T cells sorted from blood, pooled from several donors. The rearrangement links TRBV19 to TRBJ2-3, with D perhaps TRBD1 (6 bases). DNA for the CDR3: TGTGCCAGTAGTATGGACGATGCTCGGGACAACACAGATACGCAGTATTTT. This sequence encodes CASSMDDARDNTDTQYF.